This T cell receptor beta chain was captured by sequencing in a study of blood T cell repertoires in COVID-19. Clones were read by immunoSEQ multiplex PCR, and TCRdb kept only the in-frame ones, dropping some. The table lists around 120,000 clones, around 90% of them singletons, with 3.8% in the top ten. This clone was observed a single time. This CDR3 is 14 amino acids long. Per germline, CDR1 ENHRY and CDR2 SYGVKD. Trimming cost V 10 bases and J 7 bases; bases outside gene matches: 10. The Seattle site enrolled patients during active infection and followed them longitudinally. The material sequenced was peripheral blood. The V call is TRBV10-3, the J call TRBJ1-1; 12 nucleotides agree with TRBD1. This sequence was found in a woman aged 60-75 years with COVID-19, enrolled during active disease. Written as DNA, the CDR3 is TGTGCCAGTAATCCGGGACAGGGGGCTAGTGAAGCTTTCTTT. This encodes CASNPGQGASEAFF.